Listed below are T cell receptor beta chains from one sample, sequenced in a study of monozygotic twins with cystic fibrosis. TCRdb's table, derived via immunoSEQ multiplex PCR, lists solely in-frame clones and lacks some. The sample yields about 15,000 clones, approximately 96% seen once. Sequencing was performed on blood. The receptors originated from a girl aged 2 to 10 with cystic fibrosis. Both conserved end residues are part of each CDR3. A D gene is named only where the DNA matches it firmly. Size is omitted from some rows. Given values are once, few, many or a class for expanded clones.

clone_size: few
v_call: TRBV7-9
d_call: .
j_call: TRBJ1-1
cdr3_nt: TGTGCCAGCAGCCCAAAGACCCACACTGAAGCTTTCTTT
cdr3_aa: CASSPKTHTEAFF

clone_size: few
v_call: TRBV10-2
d_call: .
j_call: TRBJ2-7
cdr3_nt: TGCGCCAGCAGTGGACGCATCTCCTACGAGCAGTACTTC
cdr3_aa: CASSGRISYEQYF

clone_size: .
v_call: TRBV9
d_call: TRBD2
j_call: TRBJ2-1
cdr3_nt: TGTGCCAGCAGCACAACGGGACTAGCCTTCAATGAGCAGTTCTTC
cdr3_aa: CASSTTGLAFNEQFF

clone_size: .
v_call: TRBV4-1
d_call: TRBD1
j_call: TRBJ1-2
cdr3_nt: TGCGCCAGCAGCCAAGATGAGGGGGCGCTTGTCTCGTACACCTTC
cdr3_aa: CASSQDEGALVSYTF

clone_size: .
v_call: TRBV10-2
d_call: .
j_call: TRBJ1-5
cdr3_nt: TGCGCCAGCAGTTGGACACCTAATCAGCCCCAGCATTTT
cdr3_aa: CASSWTPNQPQHF

clone_size: .
v_call: TRBV19
d_call: .
j_call: TRBJ1-5
cdr3_nt: TGTGCCAGTAGTATAGATCGGTCCGGGACGGTCGATAATCAGCCCCAGCATTTT
cdr3_aa: CASSIDRSGTVDNQPQHF

clone_size: once
v_call: TRBV6-1
d_call: TRBD1
j_call: TRBJ1-1
cdr3_nt: TGTGCCAGCAGTGAACCAGGGGGTGGCTATACTGAAGCTTTCTTT
cdr3_aa: CASSEPGGGYTEAFF

clone_size: .
v_call: TRBV7-8
d_call: TRBD2
j_call: TRBJ2-1
cdr3_nt: TGTGCCAGCAGCGGACTTTGGGGGGGTGAGCAGTTCTTC
cdr3_aa: CASSGLWGGEQFF

clone_size: .
v_call: TRBV20-1
d_call: .
j_call: TRBJ2-1
cdr3_nt: TGCAGTGCCGCTAGCTCCAAGCGACAGTTCTTC
cdr3_aa: CSAASSKRQFF

clone_size: .
v_call: TRBV6-5
d_call: .
j_call: TRBJ1-1
cdr3_nt: TGTGCCAGCAGTTACCCAGGGATCACTGAAGCTTTCTTT
cdr3_aa: CASSYPGITEAFF

clone_size: .
v_call: TRBV18
d_call: TRBD1
j_call: TRBJ2-3
cdr3_nt: TGTGCCAGCTCAAGGTCCCAGGGGGTAAGCACAGATACGCAGTATTTT
cdr3_aa: CASSRSQGVSTDTQYF

clone_size: once
v_call: TRBV4-1
d_call: .
j_call: TRBJ2-1
cdr3_nt: TGCGCCAGCAGCCAAGGTGGGGCCACCTACAATGAGCAGTTCTTC
cdr3_aa: CASSQGGATYNEQFF

clone_size: .
v_call: TRBV6-1
d_call: TRBD2
j_call: TRBJ2-7
cdr3_nt: TGTGCCAGCAAAACCCTAGCGGGGGTCTACGAGCAGTACTTC
cdr3_aa: CASKTLAGVYEQYF

clone_size: .
v_call: TRBV4-3
d_call: .
j_call: TRBJ1-2
cdr3_nt: TGCGCCAGCAGCCAAGATGATAACTATGGCTACACCTTC
cdr3_aa: CASSQDDNYGYTF

clone_size: .
v_call: TRBV28
d_call: .
j_call: TRBJ1-6
cdr3_nt: TGTGCCAGCAGTTTACAAGACGGACCCCTCCACTTT
cdr3_aa: CASSLQDGPLHF

clone_size: .
v_call: TRBV11-2
d_call: .
j_call: TRBJ2-5
cdr3_nt: TGTGCCAGCAGCTTAAGAAGGGCCCACCAAGAGACCCAGTACTTC
cdr3_aa: CASSLRRAHQETQYF

clone_size: .
v_call: TRBV4-3
d_call: TRBD1
j_call: TRBJ2-1
cdr3_nt: TGCGCCAGCAGCCACGGGACAGGGGGCTACAATGAGCAGTTCTTC
cdr3_aa: CASSHGTGGYNEQFF

clone_size: .
v_call: TRBV9
d_call: .
j_call: TRBJ1-2
cdr3_nt: TGTGCCAGCAGCGTGGCGGCGGGATACTCTAACTATGGCTACACCTTC
cdr3_aa: CASSVAAGYSNYGYTF

clone_size: .
v_call: TRBV18
d_call: TRBD1
j_call: TRBJ2-7
cdr3_nt: TGTGCCAGCTCACTAGACAGGGACGACGAGCAGTACTTC
cdr3_aa: CASSLDRDDEQYF

clone_size: once
v_call: TRBV5-1
d_call: TRBD2
j_call: TRBJ2-3
cdr3_nt: TGCGCCAGCAGCCCCGGGGGGACTAACACAGATACGCAGTATTTT
cdr3_aa: CASSPGGTNTDTQYF

clone_size: .
v_call: TRBV2
d_call: .
j_call: TRBJ1-6
cdr3_nt: TGTGCCAGCAGTTCACAGGAGAGGAGTTCACCCCTCCACTTT
cdr3_aa: CASSSQERSSPLHF

clone_size: .
v_call: TRBV7-2
d_call: .
j_call: TRBJ2-4
cdr3_nt: TGTGCCAGCAGCTTATTTTCTGGGACGTTAGCCAAAAACATTCAGTACTTC
cdr3_aa: CASSLFSGTLAKNIQYF

clone_size: .
v_call: TRBV7-2
d_call: .
j_call: TRBJ2-6
cdr3_nt: TGTGCCAGCAGTCTCAGTCCCCTGTCTGGGGCCAACGTCCTGACTTTC
cdr3_aa: CASSLSPLSGANVLTF

clone_size: .
v_call: TRBV10-3
d_call: .
j_call: TRBJ1-1
cdr3_nt: TGTGCCATCAGTGACAGTCGGAGAAGTGTAGCTTTCTTT
cdr3_aa: CAISDSRRSVAFF

clone_size: once
v_call: TRBV5-1
d_call: TRBD2
j_call: TRBJ2-3
cdr3_nt: TGCGCCAGCAGCCATGGACTAGCGGACACAGATACGCAGTATTTT
cdr3_aa: CASSHGLADTDTQYF

clone_size: .
v_call: TRBV4-1
d_call: .
j_call: TRBJ1-6
cdr3_nt: TGCGCCAGCAGCCAAGGTTATGCGTCGACAGGACCAAATAATTCACCCCTCCACTTT
cdr3_aa: CASSQGYASTGPNNSPLHF

clone_size: .
v_call: TRBV10-3
d_call: .
j_call: TRBJ1-2
cdr3_nt: TGTGCCATCAGTGGAAGGGGGGATACGAATGGCTACACCTTC
cdr3_aa: CAISGRGDTNGYTF

clone_size: .
v_call: TRBV27
d_call: .
j_call: TRBJ2-7
cdr3_nt: TGTGCCAGCAGTTTAACCCCGGGGGTCGACGAGCAGTACTTC
cdr3_aa: CASSLTPGVDEQYF

clone_size: .
v_call: TRBV25-1
d_call: .
j_call: TRBJ2-7
cdr3_nt: TGTGCCAGCAGTGAAGGGACTGGAGCCTACGAGCAGTACTTC
cdr3_aa: CASSEGTGAYEQYF

clone_size: .
v_call: TRBV29-1
d_call: TRBD2
j_call: TRBJ2-1
cdr3_nt: TGCAGCGTTCGAGCGGGGCTTTACAATGAGCAGTTCTTC
cdr3_aa: CSVRAGLYNEQFF